A selection of T cell receptor beta chains follows, all from one sample in a study of cytomegalovirus exposure and HLA in healthy donors. Assay: immunoSEQ multiplex PCR; the TCRdb copy retains only in-frame clones and omits some. The sample carries 150,000 to 200,000 clones, more than 60% recorded once. The sample comprised PBMCs. Source of these receptors: a male donor in good health and CMV-seronegative. Each CDR3 is given with its conserved first and last residue. Each record gives: CDR3 length, V gene, D gene, CDR3 protein. A D gene is named only where the DNA matches it firmly.

14 TRBV4-3 NA CASRLRENTGELFF
15 TRBV18 NA CASSPRGRVEEKLFF
13 TRBV11-2 NA CASSLGLGETQYF
15 TRBV6-5 NA CASSYSRGANSPLHF
13 TRBV7-2 NA CASSISGNTEAFF
14 TRBV6-6 TRBD1 CASSPTGGQDGYTF
17 TRBV9 TRBD2 CASSSHGTSGLTGELFF
15 TRBV27 TRBD2 CASSLGTTSTDTQYF
12 TRBV19 NA CASTGSNQPQHF
13 TRBV7-2 NA CASSRRGSYEQYF
13 TRBV5-1 TRBD1 CASSSGQGGEAFF
13 TRBV28 NA CASSLREGIGYTF
13 TRBV6-1 NA CASSEAQNSPLHF
14 TRBV9 TRBD1 CASSPETGHTEAFF
15 TRBV18 TRBD1 CASSPTGTGGFEQYF
14 TRBV28 TRBD1 CASSYRGFTYEQYF
14 TRBV7-9 NA CSSSLVQGLYEQYF
15 TRBV11-2 NA CASSLVDGEGGTQYF
14 TRBV7-6 NA CASSPSGNQETQYF
17 TRBV7-9 NA CASSLGHQGRAGNTIYF
16 TRBV28 TRBD1 CASSSGQGLAKNIQYF
16 TRBV27 NA CASNSIRRADTGELFF
13 TRBV6-5 NA CASSYSQGTEAFF
17 TRBV5-6 NA CASSLRGEGSGANVLTF
15 TRBV9 TRBD1 CASNLQGADGETQYF
14 TRBV5-5 NA CASSGQFYNSPLHF
14 TRBV2 NA CASMAVSMNTEAFF
12 TRBV7-3 NA CASSLTRYEQYF
16 TRBV6-5 TRBD2 CASSYAASGGQETQYF
15 TRBV7-2 TRBD2 CASSLGLAETYEQYF
13 TRBV2 NA CASSVSGLDTQYF
15 TRBV6-1 TRBD2 CASSELKGGADEQYF
15 TRBV18 NA CASSLGVAVNTEAFF
13 TRBV29-1 TRBD1 CSVGDRGNQPQHF
16 TRBV5-1 NA CASSLSSGTLTGELFF
14 TRBV2 TRBD1 CASTGTGGLDEQFF
15 TRBV19 TRBD1 CASSSTGTGGAGYTF
14 TRBV5-8 NA CASSLAAGAQPQHF
14 TRBV6-7 TRBD1 CASTSRGPNQPQHF
15 TRBV13 TRBD2 CASSPGLVSYNEQFF
12 TRBV29-1 NA CSVAAGRNTIYF
15 TRBV6-6 NA CASSYAGPMLREQYF
18 TRBV19 TRBD1 CASSPTLGTGAWRTEAFF
14 TRBV5-1 NA CASSFPDGDYGYTF
15 TRBV6-5 NA CASSYSSLAYNEQFF
15 TRBV6-1 TRBD2 CASNLSGGFSYEQYF
15 TRBV5-1 TRBD1 CASSRGQGAKETQYF
14 TRBV7-3 NA CASSLQGNNSPLHF
14 TRBV18 NA CASSPPGREETQYF
15 TRBV9 TRBD2 CASSVAASGSYEQYF
15 TRBV7-9 TRBD1 CASNPPGQGTYEQYF